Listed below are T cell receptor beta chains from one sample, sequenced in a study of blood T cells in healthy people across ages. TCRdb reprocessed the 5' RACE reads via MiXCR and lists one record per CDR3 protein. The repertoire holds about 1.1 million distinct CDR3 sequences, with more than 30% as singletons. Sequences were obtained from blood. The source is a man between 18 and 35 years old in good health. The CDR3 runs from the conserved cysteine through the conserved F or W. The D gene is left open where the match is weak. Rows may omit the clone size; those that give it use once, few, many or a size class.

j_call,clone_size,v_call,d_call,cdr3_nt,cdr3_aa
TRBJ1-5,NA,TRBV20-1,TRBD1,TGCAGTGCTAGCCAGGGACAGGGCCGTCAGCCCCAGCATTTT,CSASQGQGRQPQHF
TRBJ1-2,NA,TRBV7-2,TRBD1,TGTGCCAGCAGCTCGACAGGACAGGGCTATGGCTACACCTTC,CASSSTGQGYGYTF
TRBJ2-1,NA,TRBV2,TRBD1,TGTGCCAGCAGTGAAGATCGCCAGGGGGTAGAGCAGTTCTTC,CASSEDRQGVEQFF
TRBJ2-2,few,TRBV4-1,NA,TGCGCCAGCAGCCACATTGGAGGTGGGGCACAGAACACCGGGGAGCTGTTTTTT,CASSHIGGGAQNTGELFF
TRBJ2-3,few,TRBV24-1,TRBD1,TGTGCCACCAGTGGACAGGGGGCAGATACGCAGTATTTT,CATSGQGADTQYF
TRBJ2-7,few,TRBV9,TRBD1,TGTGCCAACTTGGTTTCCGGGACAGGCGACTCCTACGAGCAGTACTTC,CANLVSGTGDSYEQYF
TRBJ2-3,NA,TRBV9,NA,TGTGCCTGCAGCGTCGGGACATATACAGATACGCAGTATTTT,CACSVGTYTDTQYF
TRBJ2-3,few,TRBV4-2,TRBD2,TGTGCCAGCAGCCACGGGAGGGGCCCAGATACGCAGTATTTT,CASSHGRGPDTQYF
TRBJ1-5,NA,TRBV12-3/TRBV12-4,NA,TGTGCCAGCAGTTTAACAGCGGGGGGGCATCAGCCCCAGCATTTT,CASSLTAGGHQPQHF
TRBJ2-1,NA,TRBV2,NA,TGTGCCAGCAGTGGCCACTCAGAGCTAGCGGAGCAGTTCTTC,CASSGHSELAEQFF
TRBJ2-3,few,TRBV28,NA,TGTGCCAGCAACTCGGACCCCAACACAGATACGCAGTATTTT,CASNSDPNTDTQYF
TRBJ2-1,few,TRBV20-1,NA,TGCAGTGTAGTTGGGGACGGTCCCTTACGAGAGCAGTTCTTC,CSVVGDGPLREQFF
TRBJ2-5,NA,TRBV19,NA,TGTGCCAGTAGTAACGGGGTGGAGACCCAGTACTTC,CASSNGVETQYF
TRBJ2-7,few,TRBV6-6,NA,TGTGCCAGCAGTTACTCCGTTAGCTACGAGCAGTACTTC,CASSYSVSYEQYF
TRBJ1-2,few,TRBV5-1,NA,TGCGCCAGCAGCTTCTCAAACAGGGTTGACGATGGCTACACCTTC,CASSFSNRVDDGYTF
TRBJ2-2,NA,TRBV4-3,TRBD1,TGCGCCAGCAGCCAGCCCACAGGGGCCGGGGAGCTGTTTTTT,CASSQPTGAGELFF
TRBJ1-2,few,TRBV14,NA,TGTGCCAGCAGCCAAGTAAGACGGAACTATGGCTACACCTTC,CASSQVRRNYGYTF
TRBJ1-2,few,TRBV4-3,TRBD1,TGCGCCAGCAGCCAAGAAACAGGGGCCTATGGCTACACCTTC,CASSQETGAYGYTF
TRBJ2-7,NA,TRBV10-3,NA,TGTGCCATCAGTGAGAGAGGGTTATACGAGCAGTACTTC,CAISERGLYEQYF
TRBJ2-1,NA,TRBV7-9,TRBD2,TGTGCCAGCAGCCCCAGCGGGGGCCCCGCCAATGAGCAGTTCTTC,CASSPSGGPANEQFF
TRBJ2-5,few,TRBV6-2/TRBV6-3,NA,TGTGCCAGCAGTGCAGGGGATAGGGAGACCCAGTACTTC,CASSAGDRETQYF
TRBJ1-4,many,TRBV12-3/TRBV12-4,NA,TGTGCCAGCAGTTCGGGAAGGACGGTTCTCGGTGAAAAACTGTTTTTT,CASSSGRTVLGEKLFF
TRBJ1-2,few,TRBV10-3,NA,TGTGCCATCAGTACGGACACCGAGTATGGCTACACCTTC,CAISTDTEYGYTF